The 29 T cell receptor beta chains in this list originate from one sample, sequenced in a study of T-cell reconstitution after alpha-beta-depleted transplantation in children. TCRbeta library construction was performed incorporating unique molecular identifiers. One entry per CDR3 protein results from TCRdb running MiXCR on the PCR reads. The top ten clones hold roughly 0.77% of a sample with 600,000 to 700,000 distinct CDR3 sequences, over 10% of them seen once. Material: PBMCs, obtained before TCRalphabeta/CD19-depleted stem cell transplant. These receptors all come from a girl aged 2 to 10 with congenital amegakaryocytic thrombocytopenia, due to receive a stem cell transplant.

Ten or more counts support this clonotype. The CDR3 region is CSARDLRVSSSYEQYF. CDR3 DNA: TGCAGTGCTAGAGATCTTCGGGTCTCAAGCTCCTACGAGCAGTACTTC. V and J are TRBV20-1 and TRBJ2-7; unclear D gene. The germline V gene has CDR1 DFQATT and CDR2 SNEGSKA (reference sequence). The CDR3 has 16 amino acids. The V end lost 0 bases, the J end lost 0 bases, and 15 bases lay between the germline ends.

The sample holds many counts of this clonotype. This chain uses TRBV7-3 with TRBJ2-2; D possibly uses TRBD1 or TRBD2 (7 bases each). The CDR3 sequence is 15 residues long. Germline V CDR1 and CDR2: SGHTA, FQGTGA. The V end lost 5 bases, the J end lost 3 bases, and 13 bases lay between the germline ends. The CDR3 protein is CASSPQGGDTGELFF. CDR3 in DNA: TGTGCCAGCAGCCCCCAGGGGGGGGACACCGGGGAGCTGTTTTTT.

Turning to this clonotype: A clone one base away is much larger, so this may be a read error. The rearrangement joins TRBV5-1 to TRBJ2-5; the D is unclear. CDR1 is SGHRS, CDR2 YFSETQ, per germline. Trimming removed 4 bases from V and 4 bases from J, with 23 bases in between. The CDR3 has 17 amino acids. The CDR3 nucleotides are TGCGCCAGCAGCCCTCGTTTGGCAGCTCCGATAAGAGAGACCCAGTACTTC. Translating gives CASSPRLAAPIRETQYF.

This clonotype was observed a handful of times. The rearrangement links TRBV30 to TRBJ2-5; TRBD1 agrees at 9 bases. Looked up from germline, CDR1 is GTSNPN and CDR2 is SVGIG (reference sequence). Trimming cost V 3 bases and J 6 bases; bases outside gene matches: 2. The CDR3 is made up of 12 amino acids. The CDR3 region is CAWRGTGKTQYF. The CDR3 DNA reads as TGTGCCTGGAGAGGGACAGGGAAGACCCAGTACTTC.

This chain uses TRBV27 with TRBJ2-2, with TRBD2 matching over 8 bases. Trimming at V came to 4 bases and at J to 5 bases, leaving 12 bases not matched to a gene. This CDR3 spans 17 amino acids. Germline V gene sequence: CDR1 MNHEY, CDR2 SMNVEV (reference sequence). DNA for the CDR3: TGTGCCAGCAGTTCCCTTACTAGCGGTTCTAATACCGGGGAGCTGTTTTTT. Its translation: CASSSLTSGSNTGELFF.

The chain employs TRBV20-1 and TRBJ1-5; D possibly corresponds to TRBD1 (6 bases). The CDR3 covers 14 residues. Germline CDR1 is DFQATT and CDR2 is SNEGSKA (reference sequence). The ends were cut back, 3 bases at V and 7 bases at J, with 16 bases in the middle. In DNA, the CDR3 is TGCAGTGCTAGCCCCGACAGGCGAGGACAGCCCCAGCATTTT. This gives the protein CSASPDRRGQPQHF.

The rearrangement joins TRBV11-2 to TRBJ2-1; 9 bases fit TRBD1. The CDR3 loop spans 17 amino acids. Germline V gene lookup returns CDR1 SGHAT and CDR2 FQNNGV. Germline trimming cut 5 bases from V and 1 base from J; bases unmatched to any gene: 9. The chain's CDR3 is CASSPKQGAVSYNEQFF. CDR3 coding DNA: TGTGCCAGCAGCCCCAAACAGGGGGCGGTATCCTACAATGAGCAGTTCTTC.

In this sample, this clonotype turned up many times. This chain connects TRBV29-1 to TRBJ2-7; 13 bases are shared with TRBD2. Germline lookup yields CDR1 SQVTM and CDR2 ANQGSEA. The CDR3 runs to 16 residues. Trimming at V came to 1 base and at J to 7 bases, leaving 10 bases not matched to a gene. CDR3 residues: CSVEAPGLAGVSEQYF. CDR3 bases: TGCAGCGTTGAAGCCCCCGGACTAGCGGGAGTGAGTGAGCAGTACTTC.

There are a few counts of this clonotype. J is TRBJ1-4 and V is TRBV7-9, with a possible D match to TRBD1 (5 bases). Trimming took 5 bases from V and 5 from J, leaving 9 bases between them. Per germline, CDR1 SEHNR and CDR2 FQNEAQ (reference sequence). The CDR3 loop spans 13 amino acids. DNA for the CDR3: TGTGCCAGCAGCCGACAGAAGAATGAAAAACTGTTTTTT. The encoded protein is CASSRQKNEKLFF.

This clonotype appeared many times. The gene calls are TRBV29-1 and TRBJ2-3, with D perhaps assigned TRBD1 or TRBD2 (5 bases each). The CDR3 length is 10 residues. CDR1 is SQVTM and CDR2 is ANQGSEA in the germline V gene. V was cut by 7 bases and J by 3 bases, with 5 bases left in between. In DNA form, the CDR3 reads TGCAGCGGGGGGACAGATACGCAGTATTTT. Protein product: CSGGTDTQYF.

As to this clonotype: It may be a read error: a sequence one base away is much more abundant. The V gene is TRBV5-5, the J gene TRBJ2-1; 7 nucleotides match TRBD2. Germline CDR1 SGHKS, CDR2 YYEKEE (reference sequence). The CDR3 has 16 amino acids. CDR3 region: CASSAPWGGTDNEQSF. DNA for the CDR3: TGTGCCAGCAGCGCGCCATGGGGAGGGACTGACAATGAGCAGTCCTTC.

This clonotype was seen only a few times. The chain has TRBV7-2 and TRBJ1-6; D gene ambiguous. Trimming took off 0 bases at V and 8 bases at J, with 11 bases between the two ends. In germline, CDR1 is SGHTA, CDR2 FQGNSA. The CDR3 extends over 15 amino acids. CDR3 in amino acids: CASSLALGSYSPLHF. CDR3 nucleotide sequence: TGTGCCAGCAGCTTAGCCTTGGGTTCATATTCACCCCTCCACTTT.

V usage is TRBV6-5 and J usage is TRBJ2-7; the match to TRBD2 covers 9 bases. The ends lost 4 bases at V and 5 bases at J; junction bases unmatched: 12. Per germline, CDR1 MNHEY and CDR2 SVGAGI. The CDR3 loop spans 16 amino acids. DNA of the CDR3: TGTGCCAGCAGTTTAGCCGGATACGGGACTAGCAACGAGCAGTACTTC. Its translation is CASSLAGYGTSNEQYF.

This clonotype was seen at least ten times. The chain recombines TRBV5-1 with TRBJ2-1; tentative D call: TRBD1 (7 bases). Per the germline V gene, CDR1 is SGHRS and CDR2 is YFSETQ. The V gene lost 5 bases and the J gene lost 7 bases, with 16 bases spanning the gap. The CDR3 has 14 amino acids. The CDR3 DNA reads TGCGCCAGCAGTATGAGCAGGGGGGTGAATGAGCAGTTCTTC. Its translation: CASSMSRGVNEQFF.

The gene calls are TRBV6-1 and TRBJ2-6; D perhaps matches TRBD2 (6 bases). V was pared by 9 bases and J by 0 bases, with 18 bases between. This CDR3 region has 17 residues. CDR1 is MNHNS, CDR2 SASEGT, per germline. The CDR3 DNA sequence: TGTGCCAGGACCGAAGTAGGGAGGACCTCTGGGGCCAACGTCCTGACTTTC. It specifies CARTEVGRTSGANVLTF.

The J gene is TRBJ2-7, the V gene TRBV18; no clear D. Germline-derived CDR1 and CDR2 are KGHSH and LQKENI. V lost 8 bases and J 5 bases, leaving 10 bases between the germline ends. CDR3 length: 11 residues. CDR3 sequence (DNA): TGTGCCAGCGGCCAGGTGGACGAGCAGTACTTC. Its protein is CASGQVDEQYF. Filled out from reference TRBV18 and TRBJ2-7, the complete variable domain reads NAGVMQNPRHLVRRRGQEARLRCSPMKGHSHVYWYRQLPEEGLKFMVYLQKENIIDESGMPKERFSAEFPKEGPSILRIQQVVRGDSAAYFCASGQVDEQYFGPGTRLTVT.

This clonotype was observed a handful of times. This chain connects TRBV20-1 to TRBJ1-1, with 7 positions matching TRBD1. Germline lookup yields CDR1 DFQATT and CDR2 SNEGSKA (reference sequence). Trimming removed 3 bases from V and 6 bases from J; junction bases left unmatched: 13. The CDR3 has 15 amino acids. This CDR3 reads CSARIPRTGTSEAFF. In DNA form, the CDR3 reads TGCAGTGCTAGGATTCCCCGGACAGGAACTTCTGAAGCTTTCTTT.

This clonotype has a count of ten or more. The V gene is TRBV20-1, the J gene TRBJ2-3; 12 positions agree with TRBD2. This CDR3 comprises 16 residues. V lost 0 bases, J lost 2 bases, and 3 bases stayed unmatched. From germline, CDR1 is DFQATT and CDR2 SNEGSKA (reference sequence). The CDR3 protein is CSARDGTSGFTDTQYF. CDR3 nucleotide sequence: TGCAGTGCTAGAGACGGGACTAGCGGGTTCACAGATACGCAGTATTTT.

This clonotype has ten or more counts. The rearrangement joins TRBV20-1 to TRBJ2-3; possibly TRBD1 or TRBD2 for D (5 bases each). CDR1 DFQATT and CDR2 SNEGSKA come from the germline V gene (reference sequence). This CDR3 contains 13 residues. The ends were cut back, 3 bases at V and 7 bases at J, with 14 bases in the middle. The CDR3 sequence: CSARGGGRNTQYF. DNA for the CDR3: TGCAGTGCTAGGGGTGGGGGTCGTAATACGCAGTATTTT.

This clonotype was counted ten times or more. This chain links TRBV20-1 with TRBJ1-6; D is possibly TRBD1 (5 bases). There are 16 residues in the CDR3. CDR1 is DFQATT, CDR2 SNEGSKA, per germline (reference sequence). V lost 0 bases and J 8 bases, leaving 17 bases between the germline ends. DNA of the CDR3: TGCAGTGCTAGAGATTGGGGGAACCGGGGGGATTCACCCCTCCACTTT. This translates into CSARDWGNRGDSPLHF.

This clonotype was counted ten times or more. The chain couples TRBV5-1 to TRBJ2-3, with a tentative D call TRBD1 (6 bases). The CDR3 sequence is 14 residues long. V gave up 9 bases and J gave up 2 bases, with 16 bases separating them. Germline values: CDR1 SGHRS, CDR2 YFSETQ. CDR3 in DNA: TGCGCCACCCGAACAGGGATCCCCACAGATACGCAGTATTTT. Its translation: CATRTGIPTDTQYF.

This clonotype was seen ten or more times. This chain uses TRBV12-3 or TRBV12-4 with TRBJ2-3; 7 bases agree with TRBD1. J gave up 3 bases and V 9 bases, and 9 bases lay outside the gene matches. The CDR3 covers 14 residues. This CDR3 is CASSSTGRTDTQYF. The DNA for the CDR3 is TGTGCCAGTTCCTCGACAGGGCGGACAGATACGCAGTATTTT.

This chain links TRBV5-1 with TRBJ2-5, with unresolved D. The length of the CDR3 is 17 residues. Germline CDR1 reads SGHRS; CDR2 reads YFSETQ. V lost 2 bases to trimming and J lost 3 bases, with 20 bases between them. DNA of the CDR3: TGCGCCAGCAGCTTCGAGATTGTCGAGTGGGGTGAAGAGACCCAGTACTTC. Its translation: CASSFEIVEWGEETQYF.

In this sample, this clonotype turned up a few times. The chain combines TRBV24-1 with TRBJ2-7, with D uncertain. The CDR3 is made up of 13 amino acids. The V gene lost 4 bases and the J gene lost 4 bases, with 10 bases spanning the gap. The germline CDR1 and CDR2 sequences are KGHDR and SFDVKD. The CDR3 sequence: CATSDPVRYEQYF. DNA for the CDR3: TGTGCCACCAGTGACCCAGTACGGTACGAGCAGTACTTC.

Of note for this clonotype: It may be a read error: a sequence one base away is much more abundant. The rearrangement links TRBV28 to TRBJ1-2; the D gene is possibly TRBD1 (5 bases). V was shortened by 3 bases and J by 0 bases, with 11 bases between the two germline ends. The CDR3 runs to 15 residues. Germline V lookup: CDR1 MDHEN, CDR2 SYDVKM. The CDR3 DNA reads as TGTGCCAGCAGTTTTATAGGGGCCACTAACTATGGCTACACCTTC. Protein product: CASSFIGATNYGYTF.

This clonotype was recorded many times. V usage is TRBV7-2 and J usage is TRBJ1-1, with no clear D. The CDR3 is 13 amino acids. Germline-derived CDR1 and CDR2 are SGHTA and FQGNSA. The ends were cut back, 4 bases at V and 4 bases at J, with 10 bases in the middle. The CDR3 DNA reads as TGTGCCAGCAGCTGGAGGCTTCCCACTGAAGCTTTCTTT. Protein sequence: CASSWRLPTEAFF.

This chain links TRBV5-1 with TRBJ1-5; D unclear. The CDR3 covers 15 residues. Between the trimmed V and J ends, which lost 0 bases and 2 bases, there was a span of 9 bases. Looked up from germline, CDR1 is SGHRS and CDR2 is YFSETQ. In nucleotides, the CDR3 is TGCGCCAGCAGCTTGGGAACGAGAGGCAATCAGCCCCAGCATTTT. It specifies CASSLGTRGNQPQHF.

CDR3 coding DNA: TGTGCCATCAGTGAGTCGAGCAGGGAGGCAGGGGACAATCAGCCCCAGCATTTT. It codes for CAISESSREAGDNQPQHF. This sequence joins TRBV10-3 and TRBJ1-5; D is perhaps TRBD1 (6 bases). This CDR3 has 18 residues. Germline V lookup: CDR1 ENHRY, CDR2 SYGVKD. V was cut by 0 bases and J by 3 bases, with 18 bases left in between.

The rearrangement links TRBV4-1 to TRBJ2-2; 11 bases are shared with TRBD2. The CDR3 loop spans 16 amino acids. Trimming removed 3 bases from V and 5 bases from J; junction bases left unmatched: 5. Germline CDR1 is MGHRA and CDR2 is YSYEKL. CDR3 sequence: CASSHLAGGPTGELFF. The CDR3 DNA follows: TGCGCCAGCAGCCATCTAGCGGGAGGACCTACCGGGGAGCTGTTTTTT.